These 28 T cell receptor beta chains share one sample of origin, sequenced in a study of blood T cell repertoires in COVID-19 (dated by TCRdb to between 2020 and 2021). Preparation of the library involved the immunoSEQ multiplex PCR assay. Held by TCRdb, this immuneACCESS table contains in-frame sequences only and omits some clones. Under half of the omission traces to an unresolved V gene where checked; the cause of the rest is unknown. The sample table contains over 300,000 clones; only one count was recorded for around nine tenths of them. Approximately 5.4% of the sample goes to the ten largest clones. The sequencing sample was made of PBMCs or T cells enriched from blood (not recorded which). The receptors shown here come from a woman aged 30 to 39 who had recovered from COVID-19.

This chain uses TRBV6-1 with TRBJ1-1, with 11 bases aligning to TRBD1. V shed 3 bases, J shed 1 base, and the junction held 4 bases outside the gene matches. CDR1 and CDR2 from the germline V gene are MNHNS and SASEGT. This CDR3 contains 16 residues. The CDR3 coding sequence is TGTGCCAGCAGTGATGGACAGGGGGCTTGGAACACTGAAGCTTTCTTT. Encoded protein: CASSDGQGAWNTEAFF.

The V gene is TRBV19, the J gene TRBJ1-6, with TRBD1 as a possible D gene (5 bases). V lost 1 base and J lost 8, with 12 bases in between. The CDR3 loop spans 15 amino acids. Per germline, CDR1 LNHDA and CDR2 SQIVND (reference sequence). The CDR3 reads CASSIVGRVDSPLHF. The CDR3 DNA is TGTGCCAGTAGTATAGTGGGCAGGGTTGATTCACCCCTCCACTTT.

In DNA, the CDR3 is TGTGCCAGCAGCATGCGTGGGACAGGGGATAATTCACCCCTCCACTTT. Its protein product is CASSMRGTGDNSPLHF. This chain joins TRBV7-2 and TRBJ1-6; 10 positions match TRBD1. The CDR3 sequence is 16 residues long. CDR1 is SGHTA, CDR2 FQGNSA, per germline. Trimming removed 5 bases from V and 5 bases from J; junction bases left unmatched: 6.

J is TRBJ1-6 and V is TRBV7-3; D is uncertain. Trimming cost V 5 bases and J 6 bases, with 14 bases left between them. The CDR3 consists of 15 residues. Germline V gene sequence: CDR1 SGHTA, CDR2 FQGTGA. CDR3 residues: CASSVSGGSNSPLHF. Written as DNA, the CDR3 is TGTGCCAGCAGCGTGTCGGGAGGGAGTAATTCACCCCTCCACTTT.

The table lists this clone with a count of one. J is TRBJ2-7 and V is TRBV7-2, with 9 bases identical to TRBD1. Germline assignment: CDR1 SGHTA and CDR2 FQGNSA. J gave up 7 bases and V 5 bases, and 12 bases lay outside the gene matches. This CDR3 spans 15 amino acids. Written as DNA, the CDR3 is TGTGCCAGCAGCATCGGACAGGGGTCTACTTGGGAGCAGTACTTC. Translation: CASSIGQGSTWEQYF.

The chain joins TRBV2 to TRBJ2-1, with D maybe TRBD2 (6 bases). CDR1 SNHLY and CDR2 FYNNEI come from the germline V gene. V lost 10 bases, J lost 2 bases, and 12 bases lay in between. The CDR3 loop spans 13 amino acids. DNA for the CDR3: TGTGCCACCGGGGGTCTTACCTACAATGAGCAGTTCTTC. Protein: CATGGLTYNEQFF. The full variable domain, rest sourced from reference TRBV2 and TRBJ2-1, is EPEVTQTPSHQVTQMGQEVILRCVPISNHLYFYWYRQILGQKVEFLVSFYNNEISEKSEIFDDQFSVERPDGSNFTLKIRSTKLEDSAMYFCATGGLTYNEQFFGPGTRLTVL.

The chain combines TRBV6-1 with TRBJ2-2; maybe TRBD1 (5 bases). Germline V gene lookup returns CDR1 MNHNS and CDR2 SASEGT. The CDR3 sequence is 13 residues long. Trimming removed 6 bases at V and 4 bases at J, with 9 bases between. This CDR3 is CASSSGATGELFF. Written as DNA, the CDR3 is TGTGCCAGCAGCTCTGGGGCCACCGGGGAGCTGTTTTTT.

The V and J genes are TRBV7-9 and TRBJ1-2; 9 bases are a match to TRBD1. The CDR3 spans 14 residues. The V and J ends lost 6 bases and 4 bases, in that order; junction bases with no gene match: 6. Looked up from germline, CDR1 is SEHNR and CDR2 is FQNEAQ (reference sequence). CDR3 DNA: TGTGCCAGCAGTACGACGGACAGGGGCTATGGCTACACCTTC. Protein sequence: CASSTTDRGYGYTF.

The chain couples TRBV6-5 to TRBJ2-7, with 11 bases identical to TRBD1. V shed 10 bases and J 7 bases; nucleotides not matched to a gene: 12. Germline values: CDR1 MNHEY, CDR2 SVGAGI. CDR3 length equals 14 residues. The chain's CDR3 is CAIQYGQGAREQYF. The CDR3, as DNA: TGTGCCATCCAATATGGACAGGGGGCTCGAGAGCAGTACTTC.

The CDR3, as DNA: TGTGCCAGCAGCCCCGTCCGTCGGACAGATAACTATGGCTACACCTTC. As protein: CASSPVRRTDNYGYTF. The chain joins TRBV11-2 to TRBJ1-2; TRBD1 might be the D (6 bases). Looked up from germline, CDR1 is SGHAT and CDR2 is FQNNGV. V was cut by 5 bases and J by 1 base, with 17 bases left in between. This CDR3 comprises 16 residues. Using reference TRBV11-2 and TRBJ1-2 for the parts outside the CDR3, the full variable domain is EAGVAQSPRYKIIEKRQSVAFWCNPISGHATLYWYQQILGQGPKLLIQFQNNGVVDDSQLPKDRFSAERLKGVDSTLKIQPAKLEDSAVYLCASSPVRRTDNYGYTFGSGTRLTVV.

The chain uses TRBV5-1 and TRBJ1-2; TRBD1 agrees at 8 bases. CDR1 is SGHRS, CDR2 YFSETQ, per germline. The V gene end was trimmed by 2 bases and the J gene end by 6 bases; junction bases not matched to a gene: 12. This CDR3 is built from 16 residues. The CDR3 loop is CASSFGQGALGDGYTF. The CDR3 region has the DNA TGCGCCAGCAGCTTCGGGCAGGGGGCCCTCGGGGATGGCTACACCTTC. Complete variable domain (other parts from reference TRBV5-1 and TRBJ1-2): KAGVTQTPRYLIKTRGQQVTLSCSPISGHRSVSWYQQTPGQGLQFLFEYFSETQRNKGNFPGRFSGRQFSNSRSEMNVSTLELGDSALYLCASSFGQGALGDGYTFGSGTRLTVV.

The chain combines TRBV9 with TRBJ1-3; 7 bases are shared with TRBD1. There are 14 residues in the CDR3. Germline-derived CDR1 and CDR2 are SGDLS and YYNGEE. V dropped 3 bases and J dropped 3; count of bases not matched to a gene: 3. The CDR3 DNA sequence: TGTGCCAGCAGCGGGGGACAGCTTGGAAACACCATATATTTT. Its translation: CASSGGQLGNTIYF.

The CDR3 region has the DNA TGTGCCAGCAGCTTGGTAGTGAACTATGGCTACACCTTC. This codes for CASSLVVNYGYTF. This chain links TRBV5-8 with TRBJ1-2; D is undetermined. V lost 0 bases to trimming and J lost 2 bases, with 5 bases between them. The germline gives CDR1 SGHTS, CDR2 YDEGEE. The CDR3 has 13 residues.

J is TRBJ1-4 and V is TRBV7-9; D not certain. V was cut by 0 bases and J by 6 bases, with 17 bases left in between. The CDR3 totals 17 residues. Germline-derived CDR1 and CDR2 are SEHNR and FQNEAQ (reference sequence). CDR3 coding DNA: TGTGCCAGCAGCTTAGCGGGCCCGCTTACCAAGGATGAAAAACTGTTTTTT. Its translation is CASSLAGPLTKDEKLFF.

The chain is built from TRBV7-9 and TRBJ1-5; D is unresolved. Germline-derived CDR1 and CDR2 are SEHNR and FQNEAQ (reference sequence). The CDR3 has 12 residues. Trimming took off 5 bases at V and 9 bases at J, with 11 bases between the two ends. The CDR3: CASSRPGRPQHF. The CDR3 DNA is TGTGCCAGCAGCCGGCCGGGGAGGCCCCAGCATTTT.

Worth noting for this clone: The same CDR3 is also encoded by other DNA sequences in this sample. The CDR3 coding sequence is TGTGCCAGCTCCCGGCAGGATAATTCACCCCTCCACTTT. Protein: CASSRQDNSPLHF. V usage is TRBV19 and J usage is TRBJ1-6; D is ambiguous. Trimming removed 9 bases at V and 5 bases at J, with 11 bases between. Germline values: CDR1 LNHDA, CDR2 SQIVND (reference sequence). This CDR3 is built from 13 residues.

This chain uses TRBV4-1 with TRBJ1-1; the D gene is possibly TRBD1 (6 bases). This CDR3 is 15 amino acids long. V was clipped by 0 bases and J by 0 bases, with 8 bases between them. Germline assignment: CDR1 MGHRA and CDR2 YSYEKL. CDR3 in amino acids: CASSQEGQLNTEAFF. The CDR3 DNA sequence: TGCGCCAGCAGCCAAGAAGGACAGTTGAACACTGAAGCTTTCTTT.

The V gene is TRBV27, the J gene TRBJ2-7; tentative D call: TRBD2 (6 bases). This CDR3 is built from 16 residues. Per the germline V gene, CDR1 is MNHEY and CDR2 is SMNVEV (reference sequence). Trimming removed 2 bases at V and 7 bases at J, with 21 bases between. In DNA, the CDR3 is TGTGCCAGCAGTTTAAAGGGCCGGGGGATATCGGGGGAGCAGTACTTC. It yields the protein CASSLKGRGISGEQYF.

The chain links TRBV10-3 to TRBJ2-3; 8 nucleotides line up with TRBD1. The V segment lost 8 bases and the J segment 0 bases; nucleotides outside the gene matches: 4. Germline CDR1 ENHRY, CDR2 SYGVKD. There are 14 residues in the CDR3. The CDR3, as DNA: TGTGCCATCGGGGGGACAGGAAGCACAGATACGCAGTATTTT. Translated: CAIGGTGSTDTQYF.

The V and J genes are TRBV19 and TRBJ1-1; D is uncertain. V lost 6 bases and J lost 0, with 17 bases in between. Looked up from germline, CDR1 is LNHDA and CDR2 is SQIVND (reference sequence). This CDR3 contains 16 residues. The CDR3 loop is CASRMGEYGMNTEAFF. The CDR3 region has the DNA TGTGCCAGTAGAATGGGAGAGTATGGAATGAACACTGAAGCTTTCTTT.

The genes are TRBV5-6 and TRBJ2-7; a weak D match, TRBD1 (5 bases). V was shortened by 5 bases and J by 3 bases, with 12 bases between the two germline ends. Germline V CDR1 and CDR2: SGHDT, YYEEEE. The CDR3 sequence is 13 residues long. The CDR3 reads CASRVTGNYEQYF. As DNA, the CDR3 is TGTGCCAGCAGGGTTACAGGTAACTACGAGCAGTACTTC. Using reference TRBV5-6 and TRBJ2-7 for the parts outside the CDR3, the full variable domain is DAGVTQSPTHLIKTRGQQVTLRCSPKSGHDTVSWYQQALGQGPQFIFQYYEEEERQRGNFPDRFSGHQFPNYSSELNVNALLLGDSALYLCASRVTGNYEQYFGPGTRLTVT.

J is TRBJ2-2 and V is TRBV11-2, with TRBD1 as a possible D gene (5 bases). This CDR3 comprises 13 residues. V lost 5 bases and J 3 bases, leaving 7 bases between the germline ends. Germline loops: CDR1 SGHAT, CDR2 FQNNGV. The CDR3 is CASSPGYTGELFF. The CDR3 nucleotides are TGTGCCAGCAGCCCAGGGTACACCGGGGAGCTGTTTTTT.

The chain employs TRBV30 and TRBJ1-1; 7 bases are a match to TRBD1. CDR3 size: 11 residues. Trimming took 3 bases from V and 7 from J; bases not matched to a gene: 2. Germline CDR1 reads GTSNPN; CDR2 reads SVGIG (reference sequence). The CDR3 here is CAWRRQGEAFF. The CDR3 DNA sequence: TGTGCCTGGAGAAGACAGGGTGAAGCTTTCTTT.

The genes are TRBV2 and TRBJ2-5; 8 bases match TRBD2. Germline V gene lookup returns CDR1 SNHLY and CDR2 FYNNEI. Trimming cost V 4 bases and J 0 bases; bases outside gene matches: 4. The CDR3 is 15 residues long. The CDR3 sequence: CASSGSSGYQETQYF. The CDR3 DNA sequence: TGTGCCAGCAGTGGGTCTAGCGGGTACCAAGAGACCCAGTACTTC.

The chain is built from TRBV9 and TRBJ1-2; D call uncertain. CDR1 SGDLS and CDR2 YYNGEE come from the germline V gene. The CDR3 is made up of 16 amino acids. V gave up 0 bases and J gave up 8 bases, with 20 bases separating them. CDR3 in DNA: TGTGCCAGCAGCGTAGGGGTAGCCCTAGGTAGTAACGGCTACACCTTC. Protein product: CASSVGVALGSNGYTF.

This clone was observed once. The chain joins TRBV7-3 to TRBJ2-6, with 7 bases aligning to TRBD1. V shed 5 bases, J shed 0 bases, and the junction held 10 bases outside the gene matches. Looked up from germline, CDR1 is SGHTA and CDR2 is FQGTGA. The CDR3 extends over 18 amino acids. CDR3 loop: CASSTGTATRSGANVLTF. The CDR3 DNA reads TGTGCCAGCAGCACGGGGACAGCAACACGCTCTGGGGCCAACGTCCTGACTTTC. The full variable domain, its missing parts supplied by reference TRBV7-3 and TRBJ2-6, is GAGVSQTPSNKVTEKGKYVELRCDPISGHTALYWYRQSLGQGPEFLIYFQGTGAADDSGLPNDRFFAVRPEGSVSTLKIQRTERGDSAVYLCASSTGTATRSGANVLTFGAGSRLTVL.

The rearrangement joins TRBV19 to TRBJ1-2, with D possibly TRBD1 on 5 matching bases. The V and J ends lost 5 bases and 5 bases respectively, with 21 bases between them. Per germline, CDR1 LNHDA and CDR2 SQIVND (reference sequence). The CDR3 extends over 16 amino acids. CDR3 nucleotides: TGTGCCAGTAGTCCGGGCGGTACAGGCTACGCTTATGGCTACACCTTC. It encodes CASSPGGTGYAYGYTF.

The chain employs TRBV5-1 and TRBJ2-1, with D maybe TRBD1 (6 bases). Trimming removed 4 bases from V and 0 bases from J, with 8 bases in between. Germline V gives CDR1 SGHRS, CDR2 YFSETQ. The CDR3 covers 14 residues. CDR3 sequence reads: CASSGGLSYNEQFF. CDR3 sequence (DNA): TGCGCCAGCAGCGGGGGCCTCTCCTACAATGAGCAGTTCTTC.